The 23 T cell receptor beta chains presented below share a single source sample, sequenced in a study of naive and memory T cell subsets. Two oligonucleotides, mixed equimolar, formed the beta constant-region primer covering TRBC1 and TRBC2. Nested alpha and beta constant-region primers with the SP2 primer drove four PCR rounds on ligated cDNA. Each CDR3 protein gets one entry after TCRdb re-called the UMI-ligation and nested PCR reads with MiXCR. The table records around 130,000 distinct CDR3 sequences, over 30% of them present only once. Material: central memory CD4+ T cells from blood. The receptors stem from a human donor in good health.

This chain uses TRBV18 with TRBJ2-7; D may be TRBD2 (9 bases). V lost 6 bases to trimming and J lost 7 bases, with 22 bases between them. Germline CDR1 KGHSH, CDR2 LQKENI. The CDR3 is made up of 15 amino acids. In nucleotides, the CDR3 is TGTGCCAGCTCGGGACAGGTAAGCGGGAGGAGAGAGCAGTACTTC. The encoded protein is CASSGQVSGRREQYF.

The genes are TRBV6-2 or TRBV6-3 and TRBJ2-3; 9 positions agree with TRBD2. This CDR3 has 18 residues. V trimming: 5 bases; J trimming: 0 bases; junction bases outside the gene matches: 12. CDR1 and CDR2 from the germline V gene are MNHEY and SVGEGT. In DNA form, the CDR3 reads TGTGCCAGCAGTCACGGAAGACGACTAGCGGAGAGCACAGATACGCAGTATTTT. Protein product: CASSHGRRLAESTDTQYF.

This chain joins TRBV20-1 and TRBJ1-2; 10 nucleotides agree with TRBD1. V shed 1 base, J shed 3 bases, and the junction held 5 bases outside the gene matches. Germline V gives CDR1 DFQATT, CDR2 SNEGSKA (reference sequence). The CDR3 spans 15 residues. The CDR3 region is CSARVRTGGHYGYTF. Here the CDR3 DNA reads TGCAGTGCTAGAGTTCGGACAGGGGGTCACTATGGCTACACCTTC.

This clonotype has at least ten counts. J is TRBJ2-1 and V is TRBV6-2 or TRBV6-3, with 14 bases fitting TRBD2. The V segment lost 2 bases and the J segment 12 bases; nucleotides outside the gene matches: 12. Germline V gene sequence: CDR1 MNHEY, CDR2 SVGEGT. The CDR3 totals 17 residues. CDR3 DNA sequence: TGTGCCAGCAGTTACCCGGGACTAGCGGGAGAAGGTTATAGGCAGTTCTTC. Translating it yields CASSYPGLAGEGYRQFF.

This clonotype occurred a few times. V is TRBV12-3 or TRBV12-4 and J is TRBJ1-1; no definite D call. CDR3 length: 13 amino acids. V was clipped by 4 bases and J by 1 base, with 7 bases between them. Written as DNA, the CDR3 is TGTGCCAGCAGTTGGGCAGAGAACACTGAAGCTTTCTTT. This sequence encodes CASSWAENTEAFF.

J is TRBJ2-2 and V is TRBV7-6; 8 bases map to TRBD1. Germline V gene sequence: CDR1 SGHVS, CDR2 FNYEAQ. The CDR3 length is 16 residues. The junction had 8 bases not matched to a gene; V was cut back by 4 bases and J by 4 bases. Written as DNA, the CDR3 is TGTGCCAGCAGCTCCGGACAGGGCGGACGCACCGGGGAGCTGTTTTTT. Residues: CASSSGQGGRTGELFF. The entire variable domain, with the rest obtained from reference TRBV7-6 and TRBJ2-2, is as follows: GAGVSQSPRYKVTKRGQDVALRCDPISGHVSLYWYRQALGQGPEFLTYFNYEAQQDKSGLPNDRFSAERPEGSISTLTIQRTEQRDSAMYRCASSSGQGGRTGELFFGEGSRLTVL.

The chain joins TRBV14 to TRBJ2-5; TRBD1 might be the D (6 bases). Trimming took off 4 bases at V and 5 bases at J, with 14 bases between the two ends. The CDR3 totals 14 residues. Germline lookup yields CDR1 SGHDN and CDR2 FVKESK. The chain's CDR3 is CASSRRTVRETQYF. The CDR3 DNA follows: TGTGCCAGCAGCCGACGGACAGTTCGGGAGACCCAGTACTTC.

The rearrangement joins TRBV6-2 or TRBV6-3 to TRBJ2-3; TRBD1 agrees at 8 bases. Germline trimming cut 6 bases from V and 3 bases from J; bases unmatched to any gene: 2. CDR1 and CDR2 (germline): MNHEY, SVGEGT. The CDR3 length is 13 residues. CDR3 in DNA: TGTGCCAGCAGGAGGGACAGGACAGATACGCAGTATTTT. Protein: CASRRDRTDTQYF.

The gene calls are TRBV12-3 or TRBV12-4 and TRBJ1-5; 9 nucleotides align to TRBD1. Unmatched junction bases numbered 9, after V lost 6 bases and J lost 9 bases. This CDR3 is 14 amino acids long. The CDR3 DNA follows: TGTGCCAGCAGCCGGGGACAGGGCCCCTGGCCCCAGCATTTT. Translation: CASSRGQGPWPQHF.

V and J are TRBV20-1 and TRBJ2-1, with 14 positions matching TRBD2. This CDR3 region has 16 residues. CDR1 and CDR2 (germline): DFQATT, SNEGSKA (reference sequence). V lost 4 bases, J lost 5 bases, and 7 bases stayed unmatched. Written as DNA, the CDR3 is TGCAGTGCTACGACTAGCGGGAGGGGTGTGGACAATGAGCAGTTCTTC. The encoded protein is CSATTSGRGVDNEQFF.

The chain couples TRBV28 to TRBJ2-2; 10 bases are shared with TRBD2. This CDR3 is 17 amino acids long. The V segment lost 5 bases and the J segment 5 bases; nucleotides outside the gene matches: 11. Looked up from germline, CDR1 is MDHEN and CDR2 is SYDVKM. The CDR3 region is CASSLAGARPPTGELFF. The DNA for the CDR3 is TGTGCCAGCAGTCTAGCGGGGGCACGCCCCCCAACCGGGGAGCTGTTTTTT.

The rearrangement uses TRBV29-1 and TRBJ2-1; maybe TRBD1 (6 bases). CDR1 and CDR2 (germline): SQVTM, ANQGSEA. The germline V and J ends were trimmed by 2 bases and 4 bases, with 12 bases remaining between them. The CDR3 loop spans 14 amino acids. CDR3 coding DNA: TGCAGCGTTGAATCAAAGGACAGTTACAATGAGCAGTTCTTC. Residues: CSVESKDSYNEQFF.

This clonotype has more than one count but fewer than ten. The rearrangement links TRBV28 to TRBJ1-5; D gene ambiguous. The V and J ends lost 6 bases and 2 bases respectively, with 14 bases between them. Germline CDR1 and CDR2: MDHEN and SYDVKM. The CDR3 spans 15 residues. The CDR3 nucleotides read TGTGCCAGCAGGATTCGGGGAAAAGGCAATCAGCCCCAGCATTTT. This gives the protein CASRIRGKGNQPQHF.

The sample holds many counts of this clonotype. This rearrangement joins TRBV3-1 to TRBJ1-2, with 8 bases that match TRBD1. This CDR3 spans 13 amino acids. V dropped 4 bases and J dropped 6; count of bases not matched to a gene: 4. The germline V gene encodes CDR1 LGHDT and CDR2 YNNKEL (reference sequence). CDR3 sequence reads: CASSPRGRNGYTF. The DNA of the CDR3 is TGTGCCAGCAGCCCCAGGGGGCGAAATGGCTACACCTTC.

This clonotype was picked up a small number of times. V and J are TRBV7-2 and TRBJ2-7; D gene ambiguous. The germline V and J ends were trimmed by 2 bases and 3 bases, with 8 bases remaining between them. CDR1 and CDR2 from the germline V gene are SGHTA and FQGNSA. The CDR3 spans 13 residues. The CDR3 bases are TGTGCCAGCAGCTTAACCGAATACTACGAGCAGTACTTC. It specifies CASSLTEYYEQYF. The whole variable domain, remainder taken from reference TRBV7-2 and TRBJ2-7, is GAGVSQSPSNKVTEKGKDVELRCDPISGHTALYWYRQSLGQGLEFLIYFQGNSAPDKSGLPSDRFSAERTGGSVSTLTIQRTQQEDSAVYLCASSLTEYYEQYFGPGTRLTVT.

This clonotype came up a few times. V is TRBV12-3 or TRBV12-4 and J is TRBJ1-6; unclear D gene. The CDR3 loop spans 18 amino acids. The ends were cut back, 5 bases at V and 1 base at J, with 18 bases in the middle. The CDR3 DNA is TGTGCCAGCAGTAGTGATGCCACACGGAGTTCCTATAATTCACCCCTCCACTTT. It translates to CASSSDATRSSYNSPLHF.

This clonotype was recorded a few times. The gene calls are TRBV5-1 and TRBJ1-1, with D perhaps matching TRBD1 (5 bases). Trimming pared 4 bases from V and 4 bases from J, leaving 14 bases between. Germline CDR1 SGHRS, CDR2 YFSETQ. The CDR3 loop spans 14 amino acids. The CDR3 DNA is TGCGCCAGCAGCATAGACATAGGGGTCACTGAAGCTTTCTTT. The encoded protein is CASSIDIGVTEAFF. Combining the CDR3 with reference TRBV5-1 and TRBJ1-1 gives the whole variable domain KAGVTQTPRYLIKTRGQQVTLSCSPISGHRSVSWYQQTPGQGLQFLFEYFSETQRNKGNFPGRFSGRQFSNSRSEMNVSTLELGDSALYLCASSIDIGVTEAFFGQGTRLTVV.

This clonotype came up a few times. This chain links TRBV5-5 with TRBJ1-6, with 7 bases aligning to TRBD1. The CDR3 has 16 amino acids. V shed 0 bases, J shed 10 bases, and the junction held 10 bases outside the gene matches. CDR1 and CDR2 (germline): SGHKS, YYEKEE (reference sequence). The CDR3 DNA reads TGTGCCAGCAGCTTGGTTGAGACAGGGTTAGGCTCACCCCTCCACTTT. It encodes CASSLVETGLGSPLHF.

The V gene is TRBV15, the J gene TRBJ1-2; no definite D call. Trimming cost V 0 bases and J 8 bases, with 10 bases left between them. The CDR3 has 13 residues. The germline V gene encodes CDR1 LNHNV and CDR2 YYDKDF (reference sequence). CDR3 DNA sequence: TGTGCCACCAGCAGAGAGGCGGGAGACGGCTACACCTTC. Amino acid sequence: CATSREAGDGYTF.

The chain links TRBV30 to TRBJ1-4, with D possibly being TRBD1 (5 bases). V was clipped by 6 bases and J by 4 bases, with 9 bases between them. CDR1 is GTSNPN and CDR2 is SVGIG in the germline V gene (reference sequence). This CDR3 has 12 residues. The CDR3 coding sequence is TGTGCCTGTAAGGGGTATAATGAAAAACTGTTTTTT. Residues: CACKGYNEKLFF.

The rearrangement uses TRBV7-2 and TRBJ2-3, with a weak D call TRBD1 (6 bases). V dropped 5 bases and J dropped 1 base, with 10 bases sitting between them. This CDR3 spans 14 amino acids. Germline V gene lookup returns CDR1 SGHTA and CDR2 FQGNSA. The CDR3 here is CASSPRTGTDTQYF. In DNA form, the CDR3 reads TGTGCCAGCAGCCCACGGACAGGCACAGATACGCAGTATTTT.

The chain links TRBV24-1 to TRBJ2-5, with 9 bases identical to TRBD2. J was trimmed by 3 bases and V by 2 bases; bases with no gene match: 9. This CDR3 is built from 17 residues. CDR1 and CDR2 from the germline V gene are KGHDR and SFDVKD. In DNA form, the CDR3 reads TGTGCCACCAGTGATTCAGTAATTGCGGGGGGGAAAGAGACCCAGTACTTC. It codes for CATSDSVIAGGKETQYF.

This clonotype was counted only a few times. V usage is TRBV20-1 and J usage is TRBJ2-1; D is possibly TRBD1 or TRBD2 (5 bases each). The CDR3 totals 12 residues. CDR1 and CDR2 (germline): DFQATT, SNEGSKA (reference sequence). V lost 7 bases and J lost 6, with 13 bases in between. CDR3 amino acids: CSVGTGSNEQFF. The DNA for the CDR3 is TGCAGTGTGGGGACCGGGTCCAATGAGCAGTTCTTC.